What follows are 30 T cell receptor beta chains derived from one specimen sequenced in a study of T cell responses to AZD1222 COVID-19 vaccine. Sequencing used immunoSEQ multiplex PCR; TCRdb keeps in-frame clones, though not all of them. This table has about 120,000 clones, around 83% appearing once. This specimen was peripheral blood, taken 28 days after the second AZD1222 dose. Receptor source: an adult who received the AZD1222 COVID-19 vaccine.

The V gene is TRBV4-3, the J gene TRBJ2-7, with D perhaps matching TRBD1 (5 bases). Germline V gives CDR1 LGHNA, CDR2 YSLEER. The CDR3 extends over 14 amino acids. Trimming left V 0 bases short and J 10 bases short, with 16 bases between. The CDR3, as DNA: TGCGCCAGCAGCCAAGAAGCGTCGACAGTGGCTCAGTACTTC. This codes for CASSQEASTVAQYF.

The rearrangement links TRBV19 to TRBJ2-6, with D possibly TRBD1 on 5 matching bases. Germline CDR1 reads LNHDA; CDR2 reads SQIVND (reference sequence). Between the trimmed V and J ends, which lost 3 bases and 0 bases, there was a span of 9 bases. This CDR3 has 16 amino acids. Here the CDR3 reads CASSMARDSGANVLTF. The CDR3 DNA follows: TGTGCCAGTAGTATGGCCAGGGACTCTGGGGCCAACGTCCTGACTTTC.

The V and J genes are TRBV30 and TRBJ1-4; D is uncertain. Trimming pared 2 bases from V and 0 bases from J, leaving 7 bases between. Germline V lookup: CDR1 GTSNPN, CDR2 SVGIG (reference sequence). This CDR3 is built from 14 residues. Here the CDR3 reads CAWSSVATNEKLFF. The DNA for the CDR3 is TGTGCCTGGAGTTCAGTGGCAACTAATGAAAAACTGTTTTTT.

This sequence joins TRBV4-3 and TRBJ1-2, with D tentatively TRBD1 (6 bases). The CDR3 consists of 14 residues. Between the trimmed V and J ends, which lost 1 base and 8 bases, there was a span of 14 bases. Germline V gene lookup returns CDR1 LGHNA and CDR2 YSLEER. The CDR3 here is CASSQGQGPRGYTF. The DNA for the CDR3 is TGCGCCAGCAGCCAAGGTCAGGGGCCGCGGGGCTACACCTTC.

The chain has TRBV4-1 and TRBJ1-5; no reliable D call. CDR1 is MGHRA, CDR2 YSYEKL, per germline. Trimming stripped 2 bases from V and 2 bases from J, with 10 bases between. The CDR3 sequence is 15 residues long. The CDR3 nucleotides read TGCGCCAGCAGCCAAACATCCCGGGGCAATCAGCCCCAGCATTTT. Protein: CASSQTSRGNQPQHF.

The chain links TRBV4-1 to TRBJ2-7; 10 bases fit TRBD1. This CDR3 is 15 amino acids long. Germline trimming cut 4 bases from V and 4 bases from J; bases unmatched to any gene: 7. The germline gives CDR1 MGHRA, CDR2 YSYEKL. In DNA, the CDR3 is TGCGCCAGCAGCCTTAGGGGGACAGGGGTATACGAGCAGTACTTC. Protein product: CASSLRGTGVYEQYF.

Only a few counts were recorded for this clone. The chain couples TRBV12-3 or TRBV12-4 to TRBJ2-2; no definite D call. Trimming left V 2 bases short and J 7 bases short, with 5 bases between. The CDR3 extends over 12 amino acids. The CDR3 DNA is TGTGCCAGCAGTTTAAGTTTCGGGGAGCTGTTTTTT. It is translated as CASSLSFGELFF.

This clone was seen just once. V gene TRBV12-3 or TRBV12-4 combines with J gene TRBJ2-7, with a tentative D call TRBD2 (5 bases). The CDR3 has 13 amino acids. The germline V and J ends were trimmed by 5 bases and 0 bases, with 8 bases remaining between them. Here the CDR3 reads CASSIGGSYEQYF. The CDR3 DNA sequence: TGTGCCAGCAGTATCGGAGGCTCCTACGAGCAGTACTTC.

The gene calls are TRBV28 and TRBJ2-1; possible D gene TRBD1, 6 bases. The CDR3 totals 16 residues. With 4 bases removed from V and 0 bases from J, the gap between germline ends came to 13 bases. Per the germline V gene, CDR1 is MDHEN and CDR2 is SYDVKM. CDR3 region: CASSSITGLSYNEQFF. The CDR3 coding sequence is TGTGCCAGCAGTTCGATTACAGGGCTCTCCTACAATGAGCAGTTCTTC.

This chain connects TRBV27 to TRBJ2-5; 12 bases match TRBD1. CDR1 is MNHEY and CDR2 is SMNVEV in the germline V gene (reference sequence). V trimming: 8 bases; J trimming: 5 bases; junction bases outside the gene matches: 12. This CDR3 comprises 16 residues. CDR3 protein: CASPSGQGAYGETQYF. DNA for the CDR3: TGTGCCAGCCCATCGGGACAGGGGGCTTATGGGGAGACCCAGTACTTC.

The CDR3: CASSPGTGFNTEAFF. The DNA for the CDR3 is TGTGCCAGCAGCCCCGGGACAGGGTTCAACACTGAAGCTTTCTTT. The chain recombines TRBV7-9 with TRBJ1-1; 9 bases map to TRBD1. Looked up from germline, CDR1 is SEHNR and CDR2 is FQNEAQ (reference sequence). This CDR3 has 15 amino acids. After removal of 5 bases from V and 2 bases from J, the junction contained 6 bases not matched to a gene.

Written as DNA, the CDR3 is TGTGCCAGCAGCCCCTTCTCCCCCCTGATCGGGGAGCTGTTTTTT. Translating it yields CASSPFSPLIGELFF. The chain has TRBV11-2 and TRBJ2-2; D is unclear. V was cut by 5 bases and J by 7 bases, with 17 bases left in between. The V gene's germline CDR1 is SGHAT and CDR2 FQNNGV. This CDR3 region has 15 residues.

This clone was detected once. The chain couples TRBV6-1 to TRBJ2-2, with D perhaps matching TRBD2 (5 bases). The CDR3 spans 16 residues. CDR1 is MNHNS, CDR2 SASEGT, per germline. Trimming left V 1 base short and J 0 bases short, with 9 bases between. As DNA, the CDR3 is TGTGCCAGCAGTGAAGTTACGGACTCGAACACCGGGGAGCTGTTTTTT. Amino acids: CASSEVTDSNTGELFF.

The CDR3 DNA reads TGCAGTGCTAGATTAGACTACGAGCAGTACTTC. Translated: CSARLDYEQYF. V gene TRBV20-1 combines with J gene TRBJ2-7; D not certain. Trimming pared 2 bases from V and 3 bases from J, leaving 5 bases between. Germline CDR1 DFQATT, CDR2 SNEGSKA (reference sequence). The CDR3 has 11 residues.

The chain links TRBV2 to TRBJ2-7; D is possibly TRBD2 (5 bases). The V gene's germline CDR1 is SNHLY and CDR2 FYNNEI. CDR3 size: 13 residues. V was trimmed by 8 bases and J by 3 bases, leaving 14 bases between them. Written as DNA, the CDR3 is TGTGCCAGCGGCTCGGGAATGTTCTACGAGCAGTACTTC. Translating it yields CASGSGMFYEQYF. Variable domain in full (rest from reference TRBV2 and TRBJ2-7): EPEVTQTPSHQVTQMGQEVILRCVPISNHLYFYWYRQILGQKVEFLVSFYNNEISEKSEIFDDQFSVERPDGSNFTLKIRSTKLEDSAMYFCASGSGMFYEQYFGPGTRLTVT.

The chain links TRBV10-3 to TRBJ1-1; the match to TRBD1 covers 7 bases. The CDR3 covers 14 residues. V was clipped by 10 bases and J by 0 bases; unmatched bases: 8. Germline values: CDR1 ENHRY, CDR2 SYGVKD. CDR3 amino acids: CATRTGTMNTEAFF. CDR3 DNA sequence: TGTGCCACGCGGACAGGAACCATGAACACTGAAGCTTTCTTT.

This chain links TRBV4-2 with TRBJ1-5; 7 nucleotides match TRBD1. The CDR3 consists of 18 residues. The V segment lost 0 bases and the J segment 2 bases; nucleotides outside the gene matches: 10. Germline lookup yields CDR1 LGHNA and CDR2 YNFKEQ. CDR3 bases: TGTGCCAGCAGCCAAGAGCGAGGGACAGCCGGGGGCAATCAGCCCCAGCATTTT. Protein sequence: CASSQERGTAGGNQPQHF.

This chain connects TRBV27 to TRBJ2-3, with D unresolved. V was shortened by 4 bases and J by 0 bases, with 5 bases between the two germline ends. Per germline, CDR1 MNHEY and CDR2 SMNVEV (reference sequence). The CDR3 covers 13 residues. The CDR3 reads CASSSSSTDTQYF. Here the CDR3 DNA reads TGTGCCAGCAGTTCCTCTAGCACAGATACGCAGTATTTT.

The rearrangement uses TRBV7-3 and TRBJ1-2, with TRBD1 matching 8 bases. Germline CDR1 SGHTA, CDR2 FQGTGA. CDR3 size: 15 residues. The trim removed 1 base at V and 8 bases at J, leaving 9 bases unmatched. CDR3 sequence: CASSLNGQGAKGYTF. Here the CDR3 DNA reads TGTGCCAGCAGCTTAAATGGACAGGGAGCTAAGGGCTACACCTTC.

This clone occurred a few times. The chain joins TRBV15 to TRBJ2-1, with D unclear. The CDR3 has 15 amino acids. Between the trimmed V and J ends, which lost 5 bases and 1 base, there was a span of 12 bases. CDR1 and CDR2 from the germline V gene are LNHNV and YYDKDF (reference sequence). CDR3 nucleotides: TGTGCCACCAGCGGTCCGACTGATTCCTACAATGAGCAGTTCTTC. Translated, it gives CATSGPTDSYNEQFF.

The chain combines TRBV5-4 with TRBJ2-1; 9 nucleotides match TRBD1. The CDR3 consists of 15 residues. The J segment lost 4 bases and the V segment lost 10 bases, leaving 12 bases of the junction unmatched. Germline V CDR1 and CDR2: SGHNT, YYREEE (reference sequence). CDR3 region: CADSKGTGNYNEQFF. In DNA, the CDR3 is TGTGCCGATTCAAAGGGGACAGGGAATTACAATGAGCAGTTCTTC.

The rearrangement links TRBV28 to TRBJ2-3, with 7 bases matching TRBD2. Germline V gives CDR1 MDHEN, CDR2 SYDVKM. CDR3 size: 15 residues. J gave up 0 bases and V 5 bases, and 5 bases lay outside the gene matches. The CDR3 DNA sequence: TGTGCCAGCAGTCCGGGGGGACTAAGCACAGATACGCAGTATTTT. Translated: CASSPGGLSTDTQYF.

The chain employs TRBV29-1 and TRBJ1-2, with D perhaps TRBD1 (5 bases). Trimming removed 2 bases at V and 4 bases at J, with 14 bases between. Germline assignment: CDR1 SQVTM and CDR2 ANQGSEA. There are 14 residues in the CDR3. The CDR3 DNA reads TGCAGCGTTGAAAAAGGGGTCGGGGCCTATGGCTACACCTTC. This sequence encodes CSVEKGVGAYGYTF.

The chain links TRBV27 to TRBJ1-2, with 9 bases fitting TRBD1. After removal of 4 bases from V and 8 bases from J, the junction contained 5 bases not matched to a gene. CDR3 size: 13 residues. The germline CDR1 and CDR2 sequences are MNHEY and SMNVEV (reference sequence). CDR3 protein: CASSSNRGQGYTF. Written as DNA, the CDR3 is TGTGCCAGCAGTTCGAACAGGGGGCAAGGCTACACCTTC.

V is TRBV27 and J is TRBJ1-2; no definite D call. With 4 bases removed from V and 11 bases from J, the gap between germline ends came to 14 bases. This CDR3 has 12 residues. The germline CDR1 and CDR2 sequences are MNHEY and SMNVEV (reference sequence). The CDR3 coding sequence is TGTGCCAGCAGTTCGATTGGACTTGGGTACACCTTC. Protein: CASSSIGLGYTF.

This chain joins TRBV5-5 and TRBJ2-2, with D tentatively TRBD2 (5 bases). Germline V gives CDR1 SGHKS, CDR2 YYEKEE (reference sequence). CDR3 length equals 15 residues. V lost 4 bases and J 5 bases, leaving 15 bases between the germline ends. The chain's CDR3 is CASSPGISWTGELFF. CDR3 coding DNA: TGTGCCAGCAGCCCCGGGATCTCGTGGACCGGGGAGCTGTTTTTT.

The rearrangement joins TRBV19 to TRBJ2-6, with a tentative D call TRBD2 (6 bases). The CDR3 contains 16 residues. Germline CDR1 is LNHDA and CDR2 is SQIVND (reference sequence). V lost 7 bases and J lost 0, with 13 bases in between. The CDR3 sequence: CASIPRRDSGANVLTF. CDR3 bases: TGTGCCAGTATACCCCGGCGGGACTCTGGGGCCAACGTCCTGACTTTC.

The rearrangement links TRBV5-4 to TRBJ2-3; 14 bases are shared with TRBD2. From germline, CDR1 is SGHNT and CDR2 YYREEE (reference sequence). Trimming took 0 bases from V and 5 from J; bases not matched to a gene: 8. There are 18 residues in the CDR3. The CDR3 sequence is CASSLAATSGGAEDTQYF. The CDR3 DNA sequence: TGTGCCAGCAGCTTGGCCGCGACTAGCGGGGGGGCCGAAGATACGCAGTATTTT.

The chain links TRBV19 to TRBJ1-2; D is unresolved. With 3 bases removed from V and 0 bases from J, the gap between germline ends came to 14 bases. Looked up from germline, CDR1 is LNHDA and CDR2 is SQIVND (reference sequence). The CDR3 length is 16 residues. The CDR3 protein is CASSMSAATTNYGYTF. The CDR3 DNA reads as TGTGCCAGTAGTATGTCGGCAGCCACAACTAACTATGGCTACACCTTC.

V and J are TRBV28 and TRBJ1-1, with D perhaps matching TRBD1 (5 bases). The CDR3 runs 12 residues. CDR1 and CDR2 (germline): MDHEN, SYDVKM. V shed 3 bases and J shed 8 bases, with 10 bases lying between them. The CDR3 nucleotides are TGTGCCAGCAGTTTGCAAGACAGAGAAGCTTTCTTT. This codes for CASSLQDREAFF.